Listed below are T cell receptor beta chains from one sample, sequenced in a study of shared T cell receptors in the human thymus. The table came from immunoSEQ multiplex PCR; TCRdb's copy has only in-frame clones and leaves some out. The sample lists roughly 410,000 clones, just under 95% occurring once. Sequenced: thymocytes. All receptors derive from a human donor. Both conserved end residues are part of each CDR3.

V gene	CDR3 protein
TRBV29-1	CSAQAGTEAFF
TRBV28	CASSPNDSRGGTEAFF
TRBV7-7	CASSLGPGLADSYNEQFF
TRBV27	CASSPRLAGGTYEQYF
TRBV27	CASSLIWDGAYEQYF
TRBV19	CASSNGARDYYEQYF
TRBV5-4	CASSGTDGYTF
TRBV5-1	CASSLGGTRNQPQHF
TRBV2	CASSVASGGGAKNIQYF
TRBV5-6	CASSYEAGGLTDTQYF
TRBV10-3	CAIGPGEVGQPQHF
TRBV2	CASRPTAPLYYGYTF
TRBV6-4	CASSGGLPYGYTF
TRBV9	CASSAGLAGGNEQFF
TRBV6-1	CASSKTRIYEQYF
TRBV4-1	CASSLGGGLFYEQYF
TRBV7-2	CASSLGARPRAEAFF
TRBV2	CASSGGLRGYEQYF
TRBV28	CASTHGRLTGAISYEQYF
TRBV29-1	CSVEVGDRDPRGEAFF